These 23 T cell receptor beta chains came from one sample sequenced in a study of human T cells and chemical hapten exposure. Stated time point: pre-sensitization, week 0. Stated treatment: therapeutic diphenylcyclopropenone sensitization with weekly scalp DPC. Total RNA was isolated from whole blood that had not been fractionated. TCRdb ran MiXCR on the RACE reads and lists one entry per CDR3 protein. The table has 34,000 or so distinct CDR3 sequences, around a tenth seen once. The source was whole blood, collected in connection with sensitization to the hapten diphenylcyclopropenone (DPC). The receptors originated from a middle-aged man with alopecia areata. Some clones in this sample may be carry-over from other donors' samples.

This clonotype was seen ten or more times. The rearrangement joins TRBV29-1 to TRBJ2-1, with 9 bases aligning to TRBD2. Per germline, CDR1 SQVTM and CDR2 ANQGSEA. The CDR3 covers 13 residues. J gave up 9 bases and V 0 bases, and 3 bases lay outside the gene matches. In DNA form, the CDR3 reads TGCAGCGTTGAAGAGGGACTAGCTCTTGAGCAGTTCTTC. It codes for CSVEEGLALEQFF.

In its sample, this clonotype was seen many times. J is TRBJ2-1 and V is TRBV19; 10 bases are a match to TRBD2. V trimming: 1 base; J trimming: 8 bases; junction bases outside the gene matches: 8. This CDR3 comprises 16 residues. Germline V gene data show CDR1 as LNHDA and CDR2 as SQIVND (reference sequence). The CDR3 DNA reads TGTGCCAGTAGTATAGTGGGGCTAGCGGGAGTGGATGAGCAGTTCTTC. Its translation is CASSIVGLAGVDEQFF.

This clonotype was observed a few times. CDR3 sequence (DNA): TGTGCCAGCAGCATTTCACACGGGATTCTCAATGAGCAGTTCTTC. Protein: CASSISHGILNEQFF. The V gene is TRBV9, the J gene TRBJ2-1; possible D gene TRBD2, 5 bases. Looked up from germline, CDR1 is SGDLS and CDR2 is YYNGEE. There are 15 residues in the CDR3. Trimming left V 4 bases short and J 6 bases short, with 17 bases between.

Concerning this clonotype itself: A much more abundant neighbour one base away suggests this may be a read error. The chain is built from TRBV29-1 and TRBJ2-2; 13 nucleotides match TRBD2. CDR1 SQVTM and CDR2 ANQGSEA come from the germline V gene. The CDR3 consists of 17 residues. The CDR3 sequence is CSVVGTSGETNTGELSF. The CDR3 DNA reads TGCAGCGTGGTCGGGACTAGCGGGGAAACGAACACCGGGGAGCTGTCTTTT.

The sample holds many counts of this clonotype. The chain employs TRBV27 and TRBJ2-7; a possible D gene is TRBD1 (8 bases). Germline loops: CDR1 MNHEY, CDR2 SMNVEV (reference sequence). V dropped 6 bases and J dropped 7 bases, with 25 bases sitting between them. CDR3 length: 16 residues. CDR3 sequence reads: CASSPAGDRLVGEQYF. The CDR3 nucleotides read TGTGCCAGCAGCCCTGCGGGGGACAGGCTGGTCGGAGAGCAGTACTTC.

This clonotype was found many times. This chain connects TRBV7-3 to TRBJ2-7; 7 bases map to TRBD1. This CDR3 has 15 residues. J was trimmed by 3 bases and V by 4 bases; bases with no gene match: 9. The germline V gene has CDR1 SGHTA and CDR2 FQGTGA. The chain's CDR3 is CASSYPGQYYYEQYF. The CDR3 DNA reads TGTGCCAGCAGCTATCCGGGACAGTATTACTACGAGCAGTACTTC.

The V and J genes are TRBV7-6 and TRBJ2-7; 11 bases map to TRBD2. CDR3 length equals 16 residues. V shed 4 bases, J shed 0 bases, and the junction held 5 bases outside the gene matches. In germline, CDR1 is SGHVS, CDR2 FNYEAQ. The CDR3 region has the DNA TGTGCCAGCAGCTCAGGACTAGCGGGCTCCTCCTACGAGCAGTACTTC. Amino acids: CASSSGLAGSSYEQYF.

The gene calls are TRBV20-1 and TRBJ1-6; D call uncertain. The V gene lost 3 bases and the J gene lost 13 bases, with 13 bases spanning the gap. This CDR3 spans 12 amino acids. Germline values: CDR1 DFQATT, CDR2 SNEGSKA (reference sequence). The CDR3 loop is CSASTSGGPLHF. DNA of the CDR3: TGCAGTGCTAGTACCTCAGGTGGCCCCCTCCACTTT.

This clonotype was observed at least ten times. The CDR3 here is CASRAGTGGFNEQFF. Written as DNA, the CDR3 is TGTGCCAGCAGGGCCGGGACAGGGGGCTTCAATGAGCAGTTCTTC. The V call is TRBV5-4, the J call TRBJ2-1; 12 nucleotides match TRBD1. There are 15 residues in the CDR3. Trimming took 5 bases from V and 6 from J; bases not matched to a gene: 6. The germline V gene has CDR1 SGHNT and CDR2 YYREEE (reference sequence).

The rearrangement joins TRBV29-1 to TRBJ2-1; D is possibly TRBD2 (6 bases). This CDR3 comprises 12 residues. V lost 4 bases and J lost 6, with 10 bases in between. Germline-derived CDR1 and CDR2 are SQVTM and ANQGSEA. The CDR3 here is CSVGSAGNEQFF. The CDR3 coding sequence is TGCAGCGTTGGGTCAGCGGGCAATGAGCAGTTCTTC.

The rearrangement links TRBV9 to TRBJ2-3; D tentatively reads TRBD1 or TRBD2 (6 bases each). This CDR3 spans 16 amino acids. Germline assignment: CDR1 SGDLS and CDR2 YYNGEE. V lost 3 bases and J lost 2, with 16 bases in between. The DNA for the CDR3 is TGTGCCAGCAGCGCAGGGGCGGGACTTTTCACAGATACGCAGTATTTT. Its translation: CASSAGAGLFTDTQYF.

This clonotype was recorded many times. The chain carries TRBV29-1 and TRBJ2-7; weak D call: TRBD1 (6 bases). The CDR3 covers 14 residues. V shed 6 bases and J shed 6 bases, with 21 bases lying between them. Germline CDR1 SQVTM, CDR2 ANQGSEA. CDR3 residues: CSVTPSPGTSEQYF. In DNA form, the CDR3 reads TGCAGCGTCACCCCGTCCCCCGGGACAAGCGAGCAGTACTTC.

The rearrangement links TRBV9 to TRBJ2-4; D not certain. Per germline, CDR1 SGDLS and CDR2 YYNGEE. Trimming cost V 3 bases and J 3 bases, with 10 bases left between them. The CDR3 runs to 14 residues. The CDR3 bases are TGTGCCAGCAGCGACCCTAGGTACAAAAACATTCAGTACTTC. Protein sequence: CASSDPRYKNIQYF.

The table lists this clonotype with many counts. The rearrangement uses TRBV28 and TRBJ2-3; 10 bases are a match to TRBD2. The CDR3 length is 20 residues. The V gene's germline CDR1 is MDHEN and CDR2 SYDVKM. The junction had 20 bases not matched to a gene; V was cut back by 6 bases and J by 2 bases. In DNA form, the CDR3 reads TGTGCCAGCAGCCGCCCGGTCTTAGCGGGAGGCCCATGGGACACAGATACGCAGTATTTT. Translating it yields CASSRPVLAGGPWDTDTQYF. Full variable domain (outside the CDR3, taken from reference TRBV28 and TRBJ2-3): DVKVTQSSRYLVKRTGEKVFLECVQDMDHENMFWYRQDPGLGLRLIYFSYDVKMKEKGDIPEGYSVSREKKERFSLILESASTNQTSMYLCASSRPVLAGGPWDTDTQYFGPGTRLTVL.

This clonotype was picked up many times. The chain has TRBV9 and TRBJ2-7, with D hard to call. This CDR3 spans 14 amino acids. V gave up 2 bases and J gave up 6 bases, with 15 bases separating them. Germline V gives CDR1 SGDLS, CDR2 YYNGEE. The CDR3 protein is CASSVGYDPFEQYF. The CDR3, as DNA: TGTGCCAGCAGCGTGGGCTACGACCCTTTCGAGCAGTACTTC.

This clonotype was counted a few times. This rearrangement joins TRBV29-1 to TRBJ1-5; no clear D gene. CDR1 and CDR2 (germline): SQVTM, ANQGSEA. Trimming took off 2 bases at V and 7 bases at J, with 12 bases between the two ends. The CDR3 is made up of 13 amino acids. The CDR3 spells CSVEFIGGQPQHF. CDR3 nucleotides: TGCAGCGTTGAATTTATCGGTGGCCAGCCCCAGCATTTT.

This clonotype has only a few counts. V usage is TRBV19 and J usage is TRBJ2-2; D ambiguous. Germline CDR1 and CDR2: LNHDA and SQIVND (reference sequence). Trimming stripped 5 bases from V and 4 bases from J, with 8 bases between. This CDR3 has 13 amino acids. The CDR3 DNA follows: TGTGCCAGTAGTGTCCAAGTCACCGGGGAGCTGTTTTTT. Translation: CASSVQVTGELFF. Complete variable domain (other parts from reference TRBV19 and TRBJ2-2): DGGITQSPKYLFRKEGQNVTLSCEQNLNHDAMYWYRQDPGQGLRLIYYSQIVNDFQKGDIAEGYSVSREKKESFPLTVTSAQKNPTAFYLCASSVQVTGELFFGEGSRLTVL.

There are many counts of this clonotype. The chain links TRBV6-1 to TRBJ1-1; maybe TRBD1 (6 bases). CDR3 length: 14 amino acids. Trimming stripped 1 base from V and 4 bases from J, with 10 bases between. Per the germline V gene, CDR1 is MNHNS and CDR2 is SASEGT. DNA for the CDR3: TGTGCCAGCAGTGAAGTCTTCAGGGGCACTGAAGCTTTCTTT. Its protein is CASSEVFRGTEAFF.

The table lists this clonotype with many counts. This chain connects TRBV2 to TRBJ2-2; TRBD1 agrees at 10 bases. Germline lookup yields CDR1 SNHLY and CDR2 FYNNEI. V was pared by 6 bases and J by 7 bases, with 8 bases of the junction left unmatched. The CDR3 consists of 15 residues. The DNA for the CDR3 is TGTGCCAGCAGGCCTCGGACAGGGGGTCGCGGGGAGCTGTTTTTT. Translating gives CASRPRTGGRGELFF.

In the case of this clonotype: Being one base from a much bigger clone, this may be a read error. The V call is TRBV12-3 or TRBV12-4, the J call TRBJ1-2, with a possible D match to TRBD1 (5 bases). V lost 4 bases and J 0 bases, leaving 9 bases between the germline ends. The CDR3 consists of 14 residues. CDR3 nucleotide sequence: TGTGCCAGCAGTTCCATGGGGCCTAACTATGGCTACACCTTC. This translates into CASSSMGPNYGYTF.

This chain uses TRBV18 with TRBJ1-1, with a tentative D call TRBD1 (5 bases). The CDR3 contains 14 residues. V was shortened by 3 bases and J by 4 bases, with 12 bases between the two germline ends. Germline CDR1 reads KGHSH; CDR2 reads LQKENI. CDR3 in amino acids: CASSPDSFSTEAFF. The CDR3 bases are TGTGCCAGCTCACCCGACAGTTTTAGCACTGAAGCTTTCTTT.

The gene calls are TRBV24-1 and TRBJ2-3, with 7 bases identical to TRBD2. The ends lost 0 bases at V and 0 bases at J; junction bases unmatched: 2. CDR1 and CDR2 from the germline V gene are KGHDR and SFDVKD. CDR3 size: 16 residues. As DNA, the CDR3 is TGTGCCACCAGTGATTTGTCGACTAGCAGCACAGATACGCAGTATTTT. It codes for CATSDLSTSSTDTQYF.

The gene calls are TRBV6-2 or TRBV6-3 and TRBJ2-1; no reliable D call. Germline loops: CDR1 MNHEY, CDR2 SVGEGT. CDR3 size: 12 residues. The V and J ends lost 0 bases and 4 bases respectively, with 1 base between them. The CDR3 sequence: CASSYSYNEQFF. In nucleotides, the CDR3 is TGTGCCAGCAGTTACTCTTACAATGAGCAGTTCTTC.